Given below is one T cell receptor (beta chain) in context. V lost 6 bases, J lost 4 bases, and 6 bases stayed unmatched. CDR3 length: 14 amino acids. Per the germline V gene, CDR1 is SGDLS and CDR2 is YYNGEE. This specimen comes from a study of blood T cell repertoires in COVID-19. As for the study in general: The United States, Italy and Spain were the sources of the acute and convalescent COVID-19 samples.

Generated by immunoSEQ multiplex PCR, the TCRdb table keeps only in-frame clones and is missing some. The sample includes approximately 250,000 clones, approximately 83% seen only once; the top ten take over 4.5%. This TCR came from a human donor in a cohort sampled during active COVID-19. The chain links TRBV9 to TRBJ2-3, with 9 bases matching TRBD1. Sequencing was performed on peripheral blood. The DNA of the CDR3 is TGTGCCAGCAACACAGGGGGCGCAGCAGATACGCAGTATTTT. Protein sequence: CASNTGGAADTQYF.